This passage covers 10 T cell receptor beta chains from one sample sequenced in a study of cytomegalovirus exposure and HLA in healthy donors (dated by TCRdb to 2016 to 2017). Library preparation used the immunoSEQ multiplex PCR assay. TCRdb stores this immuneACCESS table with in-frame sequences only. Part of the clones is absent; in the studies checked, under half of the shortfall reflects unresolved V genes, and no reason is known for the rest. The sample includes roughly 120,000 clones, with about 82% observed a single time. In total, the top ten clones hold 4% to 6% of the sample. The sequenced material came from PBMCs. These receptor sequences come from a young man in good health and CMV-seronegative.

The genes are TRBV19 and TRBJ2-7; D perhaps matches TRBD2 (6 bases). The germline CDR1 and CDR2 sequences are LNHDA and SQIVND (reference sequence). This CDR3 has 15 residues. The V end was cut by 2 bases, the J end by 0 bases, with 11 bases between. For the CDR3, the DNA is TGTGCCAGTAGTATACATGGGACTGACTCCTACGAGCAGTACTTC. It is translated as CASSIHGTDSYEQYF.

CDR3 residues: CASSPRTSGGHEQYF. The CDR3 DNA sequence: TGTGCCAGCAGCCCCCGGACTAGCGGGGGCCACGAGCAGTACTTC. V usage is TRBV7-8 and J usage is TRBJ2-7; 13 bases fit TRBD2. This CDR3 has 15 residues. Germline loops: CDR1 SGHVS, CDR2 FQNEAQ. After removal of 5 bases from V and 5 bases from J, the junction contained 6 bases not matched to a gene.

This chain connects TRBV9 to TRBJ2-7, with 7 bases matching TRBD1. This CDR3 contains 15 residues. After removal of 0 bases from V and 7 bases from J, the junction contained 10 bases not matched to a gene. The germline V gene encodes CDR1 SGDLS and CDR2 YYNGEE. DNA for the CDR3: TGTGCCAGCAGCGTAGCCAGGGACAGTCCAATGGAGCAGTACTTC. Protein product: CASSVARDSPMEQYF.

The CDR3 region is CASSLRGNTEAFF. CDR3 DNA: TGCGCCAGCAGCTTAAGGGGGAACACTGAAGCTTTCTTT. This chain joins TRBV5-1 and TRBJ1-1; maybe TRBD1 (5 bases). The CDR3 runs to 13 residues. Trimming removed 2 bases at V and 1 base at J, with 6 bases between. The germline gives CDR1 SGHRS, CDR2 YFSETQ.

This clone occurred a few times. CDR3 protein: CASSPQGFNYGYTF. As DNA, the CDR3 is TGTGCCAGCAGTCCTCAGGGGTTCAACTATGGCTACACCTTC. The chain uses TRBV2 and TRBJ1-2, with D perhaps matching TRBD1 (6 bases). Germline CDR1 reads SNHLY; CDR2 reads FYNNEI. This CDR3 is 14 amino acids long. Trimming removed 5 bases from V and 2 bases from J, with 12 bases in between. The whole variable domain, filled in from reference TRBV2 and TRBJ1-2, reads EPEVTQTPSHQVTQMGQEVILRCVPISNHLYFYWYRQILGQKVEFLVSFYNNEISEKSEIFDDQFSVERPDGSNFTLKIRSTKLEDSAMYFCASSPQGFNYGYTFGSGTRLTVV.

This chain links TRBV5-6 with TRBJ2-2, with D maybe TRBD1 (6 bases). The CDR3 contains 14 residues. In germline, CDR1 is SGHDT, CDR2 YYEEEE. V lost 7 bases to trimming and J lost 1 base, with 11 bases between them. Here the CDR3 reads CASLKGVNTGELFF. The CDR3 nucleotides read TGTGCCAGCCTTAAGGGGGTGAACACCGGGGAGCTGTTTTTT.

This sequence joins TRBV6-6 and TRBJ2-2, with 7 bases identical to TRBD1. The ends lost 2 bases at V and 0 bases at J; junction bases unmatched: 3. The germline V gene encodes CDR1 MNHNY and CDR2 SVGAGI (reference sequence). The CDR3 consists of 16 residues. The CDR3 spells CASSYLGQTNTGELFF. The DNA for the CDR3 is TGTGCCAGCAGTTACCTGGGACAGACGAACACCGGGGAGCTGTTTTTT.

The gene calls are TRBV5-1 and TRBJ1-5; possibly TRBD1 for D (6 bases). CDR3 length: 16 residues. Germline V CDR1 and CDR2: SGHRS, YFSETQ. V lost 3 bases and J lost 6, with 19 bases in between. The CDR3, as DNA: TGCGCCAGCAGCTGGGGTCCGGACAGTAGTCCTCAGCCCCAGCATTTT. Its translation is CASSWGPDSSPQPQHF.

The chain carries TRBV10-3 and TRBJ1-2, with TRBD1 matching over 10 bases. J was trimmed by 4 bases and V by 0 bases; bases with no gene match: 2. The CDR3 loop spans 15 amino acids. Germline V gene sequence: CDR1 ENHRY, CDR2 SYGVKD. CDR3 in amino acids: CAISESTGGFYGYTF. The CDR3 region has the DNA TGTGCCATCAGTGAGTCGACAGGGGGCTTCTATGGCTACACCTTC.

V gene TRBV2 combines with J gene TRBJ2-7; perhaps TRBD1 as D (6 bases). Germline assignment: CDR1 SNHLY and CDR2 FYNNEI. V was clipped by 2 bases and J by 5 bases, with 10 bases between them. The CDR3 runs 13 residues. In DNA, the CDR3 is TGTGCCAGCAGTGAACAGGGGATGAACGAGCAGTACTTC. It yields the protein CASSEQGMNEQYF.